Shown below are 6 T cell receptor beta chains from a single sample sequenced in a study of T-cell reconstitution after alpha-beta-depleted transplantation in children. Researchers prepared the TCRbeta library using unique molecular identifiers, the study reports. TCRdb re-derived calls from the PCR reads in MiXCR, one entry per CDR3 protein. The data hold about 500,000 distinct CDR3 sequences, with less than 35% observed a single time. This specimen consisted of PBMCs from the stem cell graft donor, obtained from the stem cell graft. The origin of the receptors is a human donor who donated a stem cell graft to a child with aplastic anemia.

This clonotype was detected only a few times. The chain is built from TRBV6-1 and TRBJ1-3; D not resolved. Trimming took 2 bases from V and 2 from J, leaving 7 bases between them. The CDR3 extends over 14 amino acids. The germline CDR1 and CDR2 sequences are MNHNS and SASEGT. CDR3 nucleotide sequence: TGTGCCAGCAGTGAATGGGGAGCTGGAAACACCATATATTTT. Its translation is CASSEWGAGNTIYF.

At least ten counts were recorded for this clonotype. The chain links TRBV7-3 to TRBJ2-1, with TRBD2 matching over 7 bases. Losses at the gene ends were 3 bases for V and 8 bases for J; bases not matched to a gene: 7. The germline CDR1 and CDR2 sequences are SGHTA and FQGTGA. The CDR3 consists of 14 residues. CDR3 coding DNA: TGTGCCAGCAGCTTGGGCGGGAGTACCCATGAGCAGTTCTTC. Protein product: CASSLGGSTHEQFF.

This rearrangement joins TRBV6-1 to TRBJ1-5; 8 nucleotides line up with TRBD1. The ends lost 10 bases at V and 6 bases at J; junction bases unmatched: 8. CDR3 length: 13 amino acids. CDR1 and CDR2 (germline): MNHNS, SASEGT. CDR3 protein: CATRTGSGQPQHF. The CDR3 DNA is TGTGCCACTAGGACAGGGTCAGGTCAGCCCCAGCATTTT.

The V gene is TRBV12-5, the J gene TRBJ2-7; 7 bases fit TRBD2. The length of the CDR3 is 14 residues. V was pared by 6 bases and J by 0 bases, with 5 bases of the junction left unmatched. Germline assignment: CDR1 LGHNT and CDR2 FRNRAP. CDR3 region: CASGRDYNSYEQYV. DNA for the CDR3: TGTGCTAGTGGCCGGGACTACAACTCCTACGAGCAGTACGTC.

This clonotype was observed a handful of times. The chain is built from TRBV20-1 and TRBJ2-7; D is undetermined. There are 11 residues in the CDR3. Germline V gene sequence: CDR1 DFQATT, CDR2 SNEGSKA (reference sequence). V lost 4 bases and J lost 2, with 6 bases in between. This CDR3 reads CSATPTYEQYF. The CDR3 nucleotides read TGCAGTGCTACCCCTACCTACGAGCAGTACTTC.

The chain combines TRBV5-4 with TRBJ2-1; D may be TRBD1 or TRBD2 (5 bases each). The CDR3 runs 13 residues. The germline V gene encodes CDR1 SGHNT and CDR2 YYREEE (reference sequence). V was shortened by 9 bases and J by 7 bases, with 17 bases between the two germline ends. The CDR3 sequence is CAMGVGFGNEQFF. CDR3 nucleotide sequence: TGTGCCATGGGGGTAGGTTTTGGGAATGAGCAGTTCTTC. Full variable domain (remainder filled in from reference TRBV5-4 and TRBJ2-1): ETGVTQSPTHLIKTRGQQVTLRCSSQSGHNTVSWYQQALGQGPQFIFQYYREEENGRGNFPPRFSGLQFPNYSSELNVNALELDDSALYLCAMGVGFGNEQFFGPGTRLTVL.